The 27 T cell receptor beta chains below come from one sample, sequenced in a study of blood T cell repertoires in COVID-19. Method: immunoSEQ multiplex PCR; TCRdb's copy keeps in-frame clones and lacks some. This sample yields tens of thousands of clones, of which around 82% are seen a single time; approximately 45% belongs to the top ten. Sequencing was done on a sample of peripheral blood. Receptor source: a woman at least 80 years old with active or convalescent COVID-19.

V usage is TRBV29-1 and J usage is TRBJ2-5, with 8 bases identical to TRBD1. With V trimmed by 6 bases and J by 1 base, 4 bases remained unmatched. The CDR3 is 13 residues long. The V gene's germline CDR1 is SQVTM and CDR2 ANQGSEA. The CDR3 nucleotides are TGCAGCGTCGCCGGGACAGGCCAAGAGACCCAGTACTTC. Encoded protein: CSVAGTGQETQYF.

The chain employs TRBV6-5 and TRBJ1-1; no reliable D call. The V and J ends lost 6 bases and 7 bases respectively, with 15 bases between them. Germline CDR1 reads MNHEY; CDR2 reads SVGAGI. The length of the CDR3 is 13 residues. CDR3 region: CASREVGAREAFF. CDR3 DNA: TGTGCCAGCAGGGAGGTGGGCGCTCGTGAAGCTTTCTTT.

The DNA for the CDR3 is TGTGCCAGCGTCGAACGGCGGGAGACCGAGAACAATGAGCAGTTCTTC. Encoded protein: CASVERRETENNEQFF. The chain employs TRBV11-2 and TRBJ2-1, with 7 bases aligning to TRBD2. There are 16 residues in the CDR3. Germline V CDR1 and CDR2: SGHAT, FQNNGV. Losses at the gene ends were 8 bases for V and 5 bases for J; bases not matched to a gene: 15.

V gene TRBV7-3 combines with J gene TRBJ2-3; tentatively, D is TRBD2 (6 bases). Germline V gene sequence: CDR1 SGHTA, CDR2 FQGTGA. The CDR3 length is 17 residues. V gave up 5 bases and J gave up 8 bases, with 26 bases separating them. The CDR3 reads CASSPMGDSTGYGTQYF. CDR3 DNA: TGTGCCAGCAGCCCAATGGGGGACTCCACGGGATACGGTACGCAGTATTTT.

CDR3 loop: CASSLVEDRVKNEQYF. CDR3 sequence (DNA): TGTGCCAGCAGCTTAGTGGAGGACAGGGTGAAGAACGAGCAGTACTTC. This chain joins TRBV11-2 and TRBJ2-7; TRBD1 matches at 8 bases. CDR1 is SGHAT and CDR2 is FQNNGV in the germline V gene. CDR3 length: 16 residues. J lost 5 bases, V lost 1 base, and 10 bases had no gene match. Full variable domain (remainder filled in from reference TRBV11-2 and TRBJ2-7): EAGVAQSPRYKIIEKRQSVAFWCNPISGHATLYWYQQILGQGPKLLIQFQNNGVVDDSQLPKDRFSAERLKGVDSTLKIQPAKLEDSAVYLCASSLVEDRVKNEQYFGPGTRLTVT.

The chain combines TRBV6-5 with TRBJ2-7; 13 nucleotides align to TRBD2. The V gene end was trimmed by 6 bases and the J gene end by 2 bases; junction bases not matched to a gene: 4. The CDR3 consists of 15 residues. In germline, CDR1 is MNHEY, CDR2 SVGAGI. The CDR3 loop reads CASRTGTSGTYEQYF. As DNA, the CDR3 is TGTGCCAGCAGGACAGGGACTAGCGGGACCTACGAGCAGTACTTC.

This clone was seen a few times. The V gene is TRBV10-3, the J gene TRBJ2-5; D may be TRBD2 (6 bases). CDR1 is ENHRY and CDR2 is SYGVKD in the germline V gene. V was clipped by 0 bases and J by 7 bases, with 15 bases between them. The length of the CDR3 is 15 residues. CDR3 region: CAISESWAAEGTQYF. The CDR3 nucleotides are TGTGCCATCAGTGAGTCGTGGGCAGCGGAGGGGACCCAGTACTTC.

The CDR3 nucleotides read TGTGCCAGCACCTTAAGTAGCGGAGGCTACAATGAGCAGTTCTTC. This translates into CASTLSSGGYNEQFF. The chain combines TRBV28 with TRBJ2-1; possible D gene TRBD2, 6 bases. V lost 7 bases, J lost 3 bases, and 16 bases lay in between. This CDR3 is built from 15 residues. The germline V gene has CDR1 MDHEN and CDR2 SYDVKM.

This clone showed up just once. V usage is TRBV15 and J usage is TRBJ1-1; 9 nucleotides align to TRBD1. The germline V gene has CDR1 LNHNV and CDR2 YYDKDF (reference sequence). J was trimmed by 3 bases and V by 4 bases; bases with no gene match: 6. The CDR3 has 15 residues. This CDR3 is CATSIGQGKDTEAFF. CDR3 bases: TGTGCCACCAGCATAGGACAGGGGAAAGACACTGAAGCTTTCTTT.

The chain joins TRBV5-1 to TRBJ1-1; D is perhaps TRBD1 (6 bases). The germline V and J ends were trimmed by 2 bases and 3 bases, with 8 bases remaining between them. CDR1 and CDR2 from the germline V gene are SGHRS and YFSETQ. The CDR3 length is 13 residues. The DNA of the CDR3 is TGCGCCAGCAGCTTTAAGGGGGACACTGAAGCTTTCTTT. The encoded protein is CASSFKGDTEAFF.

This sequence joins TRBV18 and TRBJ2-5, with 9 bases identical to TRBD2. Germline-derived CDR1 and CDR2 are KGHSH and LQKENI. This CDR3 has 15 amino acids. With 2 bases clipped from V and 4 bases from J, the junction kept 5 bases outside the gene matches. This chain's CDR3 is CASSPGGRALETQYF. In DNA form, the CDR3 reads TGTGCCAGCTCACCAGGCGGGAGGGCCTTAGAGACCCAGTACTTC. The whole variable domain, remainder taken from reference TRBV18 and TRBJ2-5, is NAGVMQNPRHLVRRRGQEARLRCSPMKGHSHVYWYRQLPEEGLKFMVYLQKENIIDESGMPKERFSAEFPKEGPSILRIQQVVRGDSAAYFCASSPGGRALETQYFGPGTRLLVL.

This CDR3 is CASSSLGQGGYEQYF. DNA for the CDR3: TGTGCCAGCAGTTCACTCGGACAGGGTGGCTACGAGCAGTACTTC. The rearrangement joins TRBV28 to TRBJ2-7; 8 nucleotides line up with TRBD1. The CDR3 has 15 amino acids. Germline V lookup: CDR1 MDHEN, CDR2 SYDVKM. V lost 4 bases and J lost 3; bases outside the gene matches: 8.

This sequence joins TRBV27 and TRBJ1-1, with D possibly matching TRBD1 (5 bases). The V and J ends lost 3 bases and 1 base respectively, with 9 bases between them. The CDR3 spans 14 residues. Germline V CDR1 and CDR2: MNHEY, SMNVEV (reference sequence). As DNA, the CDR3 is TGTGCCAGCAGTTTCTCAGGGTGGAACACTGAAGCTTTCTTT. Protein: CASSFSGWNTEAFF.

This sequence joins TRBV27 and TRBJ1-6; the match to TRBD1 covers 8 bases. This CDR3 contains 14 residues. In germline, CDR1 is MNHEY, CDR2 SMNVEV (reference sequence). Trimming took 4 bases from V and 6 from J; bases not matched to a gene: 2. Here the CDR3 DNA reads TGTGCCAGCAGTTCGGACAGGGTTAATTCACCCCTCCACTTT. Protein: CASSSDRVNSPLHF.

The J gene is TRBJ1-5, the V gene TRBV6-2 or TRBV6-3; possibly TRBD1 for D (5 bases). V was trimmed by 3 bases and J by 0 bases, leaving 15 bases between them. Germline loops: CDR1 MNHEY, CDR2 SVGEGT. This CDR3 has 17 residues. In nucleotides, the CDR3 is TGTGCCAGCAGTTATCCCAAGACAGTCGATAGCAATCAGCCCCAGCATTTT. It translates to CASSYPKTVDSNQPQHF.

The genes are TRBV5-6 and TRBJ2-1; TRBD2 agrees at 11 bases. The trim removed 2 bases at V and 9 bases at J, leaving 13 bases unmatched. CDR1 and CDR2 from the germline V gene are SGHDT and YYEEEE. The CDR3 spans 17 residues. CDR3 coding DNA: TGTGCCAGCAGCTTTCTCCCTACTAGCGGGAGAAGGAGTGAGCAGTTCTTC. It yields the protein CASSFLPTSGRRSEQFF.

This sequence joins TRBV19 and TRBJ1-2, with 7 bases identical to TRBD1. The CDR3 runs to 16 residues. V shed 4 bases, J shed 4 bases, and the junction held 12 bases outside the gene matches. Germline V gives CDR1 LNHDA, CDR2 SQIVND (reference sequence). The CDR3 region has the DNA TGTGCCAGTAGTAAAGTAAACAGGGGTCTAACCTATGGCTACACCTTC. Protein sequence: CASSKVNRGLTYGYTF.

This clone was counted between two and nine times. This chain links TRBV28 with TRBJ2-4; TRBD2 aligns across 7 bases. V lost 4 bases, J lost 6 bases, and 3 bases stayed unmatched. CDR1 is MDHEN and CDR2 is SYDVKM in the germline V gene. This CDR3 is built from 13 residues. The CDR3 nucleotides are TGTGCCAGCAGTTGGGGGGGAGGAAACATTCAGTACTTC. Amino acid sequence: CASSWGGGNIQYF.

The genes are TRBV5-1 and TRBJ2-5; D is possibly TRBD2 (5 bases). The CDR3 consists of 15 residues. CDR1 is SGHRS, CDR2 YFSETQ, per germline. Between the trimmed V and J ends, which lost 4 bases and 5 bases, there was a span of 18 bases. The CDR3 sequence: CASSLITRAGETQYF. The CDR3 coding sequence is TGCGCCAGCAGCCTTATCACTAGGGCTGGGGAGACCCAGTACTTC.

CDR3 DNA sequence: TGTGCCAGCAGCTGGGGACTCACCTACGAGCAGTACTTC. Translation: CASSWGLTYEQYF. This chain links TRBV5-6 with TRBJ2-7; D possibly corresponds to TRBD2 (6 bases). CDR3 size: 13 residues. V lost 3 bases, J lost 2 bases, and 9 bases lay in between. The V gene's germline CDR1 is SGHDT and CDR2 YYEEEE.

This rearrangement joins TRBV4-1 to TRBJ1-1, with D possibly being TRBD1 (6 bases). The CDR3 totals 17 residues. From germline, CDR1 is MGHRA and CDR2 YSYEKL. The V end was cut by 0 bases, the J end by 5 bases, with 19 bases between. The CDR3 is CASSQDEGDDRRTEAFF. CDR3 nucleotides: TGCGCCAGCAGCCAAGATGAGGGCGATGACAGGCGGACTGAAGCTTTCTTT.

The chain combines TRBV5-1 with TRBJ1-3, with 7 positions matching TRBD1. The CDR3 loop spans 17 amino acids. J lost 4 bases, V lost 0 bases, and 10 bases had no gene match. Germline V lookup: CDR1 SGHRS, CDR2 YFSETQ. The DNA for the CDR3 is TGCGCCAGCAGCTTGGAAGTTGGTGAGGGGGCAGGAAACACCATATATTTT. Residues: CASSLEVGEGAGNTIYF.

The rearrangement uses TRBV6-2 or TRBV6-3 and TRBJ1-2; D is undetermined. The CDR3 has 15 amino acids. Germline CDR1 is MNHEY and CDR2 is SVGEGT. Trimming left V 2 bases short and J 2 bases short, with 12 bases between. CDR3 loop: CASSYGAGTNYGYTF. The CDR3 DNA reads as TGTGCCAGCAGTTACGGTGCAGGAACCAACTATGGCTACACCTTC.

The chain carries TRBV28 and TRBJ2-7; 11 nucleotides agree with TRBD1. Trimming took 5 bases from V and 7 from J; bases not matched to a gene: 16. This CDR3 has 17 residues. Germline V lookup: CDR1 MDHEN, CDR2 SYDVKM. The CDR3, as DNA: TGTGCCAGCAGTAGGGGGGATGGACAGGGGGCGAATCGGGAGCAGTACTTC. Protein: CASSRGDGQGANREQYF.

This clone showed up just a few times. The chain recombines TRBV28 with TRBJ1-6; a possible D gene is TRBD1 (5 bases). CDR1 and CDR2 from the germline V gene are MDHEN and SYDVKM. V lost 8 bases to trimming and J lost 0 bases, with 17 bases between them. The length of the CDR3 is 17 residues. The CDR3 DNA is TGTGCCAGCGTGTCAGCGGGGGTTGACTCCTATAATTCACCCCTCCACTTT. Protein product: CASVSAGVDSYNSPLHF. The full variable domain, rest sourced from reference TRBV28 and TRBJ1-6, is DVKVTQSSRYLVKRTGEKVFLECVQDMDHENMFWYRQDPGLGLRLIYFSYDVKMKEKGDIPEGYSVSREKKERFSLILESASTNQTSMYLCASVSAGVDSYNSPLHFGNGTRLTVT.

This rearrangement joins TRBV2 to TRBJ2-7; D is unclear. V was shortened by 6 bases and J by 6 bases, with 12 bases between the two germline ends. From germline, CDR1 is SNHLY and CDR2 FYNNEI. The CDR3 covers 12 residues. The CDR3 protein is CASRPVASEQYF. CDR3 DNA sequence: TGTGCCAGCAGACCGGTCGCGAGCGAGCAGTACTTC.

In DNA, the CDR3 is TGTGCCAGCAGCTCAGGATCAAATGGAAACACCATATATTTT. Protein: CASSSGSNGNTIYF. The chain links TRBV7-2 to TRBJ1-3; D remains ambiguous. The CDR3 spans 14 residues. The V end was cut by 4 bases, the J end by 3 bases, with 10 bases between. Germline CDR1 and CDR2: SGHTA and FQGNSA.